This T cell receptor beta chain was identified during a study of T cells in Graves' hyperthyroidism and ophthalmopathy. Study at large: Blood was drawn when the patient was first diagnosed and still untreated.

Findings and limits, study-wide: A model built on 13 V-J features separated ophthalmopathy from stable hyperthyroidism.

There are 13 residues in the CDR3. V was pared by 0 bases and J by 5 bases, with 7 bases between. Germline V gene data show CDR1 as LNHNV and CDR2 as YYDKDF (reference sequence). This clonotype was observed many times. What it binds is not known. Amplified TCR beta CDR3 regions came from RNA transcripts. A first-round RT-PCR of the TCR CDR3 used the HTBI primer set. TCRdb analysed the multiplex PCR reads with MiXCR anew, one entry per CDR3 protein. In the table there are 410,000 or so distinct CDR3 sequences, roughly 14% of which are singletons. Sequenced material: blood. This sequence joins TRBV15 and TRBJ1-2, with unresolved D. This clonotype originated in a man in his late teens or twenties with Graves' ophthalmopathy. The CDR3 loop is CATSRDGLYGYTF. For the CDR3, the DNA is TGTGCCACCAGCAGAGACGGGTTGTATGGCTACACCTTC. Full variable domain (missing parts from reference TRBV15 and TRBJ1-2): DAMVIQNPRYQVTQFGKPVTLSCSQTLNHNVMYWYQQKSSQAPKLLFHYYDKDFNNEADTPDNFQSRRPNTSFCFLDIRSPGLGDTAMYLCATSRDGLYGYTFGSGTRLTVV.